The 27 T cell receptor beta chains below come from one sample, sequenced in a study of T cells in Graves' hyperthyroidism and ophthalmopathy. TCR beta CDR3 sequences were amplified from RNA transcripts. The study used the HTBI primer set for a first-round RT-PCR of the TCR CDR3. TCRdb re-called the multiplex PCR reads through MiXCR, storing one row per CDR3 protein. This sample yields 620,000 or so distinct CDR3 sequences, of which roughly 15% are seen a single time; approximately 13% belongs to the top ten. Sequencing was carried out using blood. The source is a woman aged 45-59 years with Graves' ophthalmopathy.

This clonotype was seen repeatedly, ten times or more. The chain joins TRBV27 to TRBJ2-1; 10 bases map to TRBD2. The CDR3 contains 17 residues. The V gene's germline CDR1 is MNHEY and CDR2 SMNVEV (reference sequence). The J segment lost 0 bases and the V segment lost 5 bases, leaving 7 bases of the junction unmatched. CDR3 nucleotides: TGTGCCAGCAGTCTTAAACTAGCGGGGATCTCCTACAATGAGCAGTTCTTC. It yields the protein CASSLKLAGISYNEQFF.

The chain carries TRBV11-2 and TRBJ2-7; D gene unclear. Germline V gene data show CDR1 as SGHAT and CDR2 as FQNNGV. V lost 0 bases and J lost 3, with 9 bases in between. The CDR3 length is 14 residues. The DNA of the CDR3 is TGTGCCAGCAGCTTAGATGGGTTCAACTACGAGCAGTACTTC. Amino acids: CASSLDGFNYEQYF.

Many counts were recorded for this clonotype. The chain has TRBV28 and TRBJ2-5; 14 bases are a match to TRBD2. Germline lookup yields CDR1 MDHEN and CDR2 SYDVKM. The CDR3 runs 20 residues. V was clipped by 5 bases and J by 5 bases; unmatched bases: 19. CDR3 nucleotide sequence: TGTGCCAGCAGTCCCTACTGGGGACTAGCGGGAGATAAGCCGATTGAGACCCAGTACTTC. Its protein product is CASSPYWGLAGDKPIETQYF.

This chain uses TRBV28 with TRBJ2-7, with D unclear. The V end lost 5 bases, the J end lost 7 bases, and 15 bases lay between the germline ends. Per germline, CDR1 MDHEN and CDR2 SYDVKM. The CDR3 spans 13 residues. The CDR3 sequence: CASSGNMAREQYF. The CDR3 DNA follows: TGTGCCAGCAGTGGCAACATGGCTAGGGAGCAGTACTTC.

This clonotype was found many times. The chain recombines TRBV28 with TRBJ1-5; tentatively, D is TRBD1 (6 bases). Germline V gene sequence: CDR1 MDHEN, CDR2 SYDVKM. The CDR3 is 13 amino acids. V was pared by 9 bases and J by 3 bases, with 12 bases between. As DNA, the CDR3 is TGTGCCAGTGAAGGGGGGATCAATCAGCCCCAGCATTTT. Amino acid sequence: CASEGGINQPQHF.

This chain joins TRBV6-1 and TRBJ2-2; the match to TRBD2 covers 13 bases. With V trimmed by 4 bases and J by 6 bases, 11 bases remained unmatched. Germline V gene sequence: CDR1 MNHNS, CDR2 SASEGT. The CDR3 is made up of 18 amino acids. CDR3 DNA sequence: TGTGCCAGCAGTGGAGCTAACCCGGGACTAGCGGGACCCGGGGAGCTGTTTTTT. The encoded protein is CASSGANPGLAGPGELFF.

This clonotype was seen only a few times. V usage is TRBV10-3 and J usage is TRBJ2-1; D might be TRBD2 (5 bases). The CDR3 covers 15 residues. V was cut by 2 bases and J by 7 bases, with 15 bases left in between. Germline V gene data show CDR1 as ENHRY and CDR2 as SYGVKD. CDR3 region: CAISEAPLPGNEQFF. The CDR3 bases are TGTGCCATCAGTGAGGCGCCGTTGCCGGGGAATGAGCAGTTCTTC.

There are many counts of this clonotype. The chain carries TRBV7-8 and TRBJ1-2, with D perhaps matching TRBD1 (6 bases). This CDR3 is built from 13 residues. Looked up from germline, CDR1 is SGHVS and CDR2 is FQNEAQ. V lost 4 bases and J 2 bases, leaving 8 bases between the germline ends. CDR3 amino acids: CASSSGHNYGYTF. CDR3 bases: TGTGCCAGCAGCTCGGGACACAACTATGGCTACACCTTC.

The chain has TRBV20-1 and TRBJ2-1; TRBD2 matches at 10 bases. After removal of 4 bases from V and 2 bases from J, the junction contained 17 bases not matched to a gene. Germline CDR1 is DFQATT and CDR2 is SNEGSKA (reference sequence). The CDR3 runs 19 residues. The CDR3 nucleotides read TGCAGTGCTACCTGGGGAACTAGCGGGAACCTAGTGCCCTACAATGAGCAGTTCTTC. Its translation is CSATWGTSGNLVPYNEQFF.

The V call is TRBV20-1, the J call TRBJ2-7; TRBD2 might be the D (5 bases). V was cut by 4 bases and J by 3 bases, with 10 bases left in between. The germline CDR1 and CDR2 sequences are DFQATT and SNEGSKA (reference sequence). There are 12 residues in the CDR3. The CDR3 sequence: CSATDYLYEQYF. The CDR3, as DNA: TGCAGTGCTACCGACTACCTCTACGAGCAGTACTTC.

The table lists this clonotype with many counts. The chain has TRBV30 and TRBJ2-3; D remains ambiguous. The V and J ends lost 2 bases and 0 bases respectively, with 12 bases between them. Germline values: CDR1 GTSNPN, CDR2 SVGIG (reference sequence). The length of the CDR3 is 15 residues. This chain's CDR3 is CAWSLGSLSTDTQYF. The CDR3, as DNA: TGTGCCTGGAGTCTGGGGTCTCTAAGCACAGATACGCAGTATTTT.

This clonotype has a handful of counts. It may be a read error: a sequence one base away is much more abundant. Here the CDR3 DNA reads TGTGCCAGCAGCCCGGGACAGCAGTACACTGAAGCTTCCTTT. Translating gives CASSPGQQYTEASF. The chain employs TRBV14 and TRBJ1-1, with 7 positions matching TRBD1. Germline V lookup: CDR1 SGHDN, CDR2 FVKESK. This CDR3 spans 14 amino acids.

This clonotype was picked up many times. The chain joins TRBV20-1 to TRBJ2-1; 8 bases agree with TRBD2. CDR1 is DFQATT and CDR2 is SNEGSKA in the germline V gene (reference sequence). This CDR3 is built from 14 residues. Trimming removed 1 base from V and 8 bases from J; junction bases left unmatched: 7. CDR3: CSARVLAGGYEQFF. The CDR3 DNA sequence: TGCAGTGCTAGAGTGCTAGCGGGTGGGTATGAGCAGTTCTTC.

This clonotype was counted at least ten times. The chain is built from TRBV29-1 and TRBJ2-1, with D unclear. V lost 7 bases and J 0 bases, leaving 13 bases between the germline ends. The CDR3 loop spans 14 amino acids. Per the germline V gene, CDR1 is SQVTM and CDR2 is ANQGSEA. The chain's CDR3 is CSAVGTSSYNEQFF. The CDR3 nucleotides read TGCAGCGCTGTGGGCACCAGCTCCTACAATGAGCAGTTCTTC.

Ten or more counts support this clonotype. The rearrangement uses TRBV5-1 and TRBJ1-2, with D uncertain. Trimming removed 1 base at V and 0 bases at J, with 10 bases between. Germline V CDR1 and CDR2: SGHRS, YFSETQ. This CDR3 has 15 residues. CDR3 region: CASSLTGQPNYGYTF. Written as DNA, the CDR3 is TGCGCCAGCAGCTTGACCGGCCAACCTAACTATGGCTACACCTTC.

The rearrangement uses TRBV30 and TRBJ2-1, with TRBD2 matching 10 bases. J was trimmed by 6 bases and V by 1 base; bases with no gene match: 9. The CDR3 sequence is 16 residues long. CDR1 is GTSNPN and CDR2 is SVGIG in the germline V gene (reference sequence). CDR3 in amino acids: CAWSGFELAGSNEQFF. In DNA form, the CDR3 reads TGTGCCTGGAGTGGGTTTGAACTAGCGGGATCCAATGAGCAGTTCTTC.

V gene TRBV30 combines with J gene TRBJ2-1; the match to TRBD2 covers 11 bases. The V segment lost 2 bases and the J segment 2 bases; nucleotides outside the gene matches: 5. CDR1 is GTSNPN, CDR2 SVGIG, per germline (reference sequence). The CDR3 sequence is 16 residues long. CDR3 nucleotides: TGTGCCTGGAGTCCGGGACTAGCGGATGCCTACAATGAGCAGTTCTTC. This codes for CAWSPGLADAYNEQFF. The complete variable domain, with remaining parts taken from reference TRBV30 and TRBJ2-1, reads SQTIHQWPATLVQPVGSPLSLECTVEGTSNPNLYWYRQAAGRGLQLLFYSVGIGQISSEVPQNLSASRPQDRQFILSSKKLLLSDSGFYLCAWSPGLADAYNEQFFGPGTRLTVL.

V and J are TRBV6-1 and TRBJ1-2; D remains unclear. Trimming removed 3 bases from V and 7 bases from J, with 12 bases in between. Germline loops: CDR1 MNHNS, CDR2 SASEGT. This CDR3 contains 13 residues. CDR3 protein: CASSDGQARGYTF. The CDR3 DNA is TGTGCCAGCAGTGATGGGCAGGCTCGTGGCTACACCTTC.

V and J are TRBV28 and TRBJ1-1; 8 bases align to TRBD1. The CDR3 runs to 16 residues. The V gene's germline CDR1 is MDHEN and CDR2 SYDVKM. Losses at the gene ends were 6 bases for V and 0 bases for J; bases not matched to a gene: 9. The CDR3 sequence: CASSSGTGEMNTEAFF. The CDR3 DNA is TGTGCCAGCAGCTCCGGGACAGGCGAAATGAACACTGAAGCTTTCTTT.

The genes are TRBV24-1 and TRBJ2-3; TRBD2 aligns across 7 bases. The CDR3 is 18 residues long. V shed 4 bases and J 3 bases; nucleotides not matched to a gene: 15. CDR1 and CDR2 from the germline V gene are KGHDR and SFDVKD. The CDR3, as DNA: TGTGCCACCAGTGACCGAATTCCGTCTAGCGGACGAACAGATACGCAGTATTTT. It yields the protein CATSDRIPSSGRTDTQYF.

In its sample, this clonotype was seen many times. The chain is built from TRBV12-3 or TRBV12-4 and TRBJ1-2, with D uncertain. The CDR3 sequence is 12 residues long. The V end lost 7 bases, the J end lost 5 bases, and 11 bases lay between the germline ends. The CDR3 region is CASTPTGYGYTF. CDR3 nucleotides: TGTGCCAGCACCCCAACTGGATATGGCTACACCTTC.

A few counts support this clonotype. The V and J genes are TRBV20-1 and TRBJ2-4, with D unclear. The germline V and J ends were trimmed by 1 base and 5 bases, with 15 bases remaining between them. CDR3 length equals 15 residues. Germline V CDR1 and CDR2: DFQATT, SNEGSKA (reference sequence). The CDR3 protein is CSARANGRPQNIQYF. CDR3 bases: TGCAGTGCTAGAGCGAATGGCAGGCCCCAAAACATTCAGTACTTC.

This clonotype has ten or more counts. V usage is TRBV6-1 and J usage is TRBJ2-7, with 9 bases fitting TRBD1. The length of the CDR3 is 15 residues. J gave up 5 bases and V 5 bases, and 10 bases lay outside the gene matches. Per germline, CDR1 MNHNS and CDR2 SASEGT. CDR3 residues: CASSTTRDREHEQYF. CDR3 sequence (DNA): TGTGCCAGCAGTACGACACGGGACAGGGAGCACGAGCAGTACTTC.

The sample holds a few counts of this clonotype. The V gene is TRBV7-8, the J gene TRBJ1-4; D might be TRBD1 (6 bases). Germline-derived CDR1 and CDR2 are SGHVS and FQNEAQ. V shed 5 bases and J shed 8 bases, with 18 bases lying between them. The CDR3 contains 15 residues. CDR3 DNA sequence: TGTGCCAGCAGCCTAGGGGGGGGAACGGGCGAAAAACTGTTTTTT. It specifies CASSLGGGTGEKLFF.

The chain is built from TRBV11-3 and TRBJ2-1, with TRBD1 matching over 7 bases. The CDR3 consists of 15 residues. V lost 4 bases, J lost 6 bases, and 9 bases stayed unmatched. The germline V gene has CDR1 SGHNT and CDR2 YENEEA. The CDR3 DNA reads TGTGCCAGCAGCTCTCACAGGGGTTCCCTCAATGAGCAGTTCTTC. It specifies CASSSHRGSLNEQFF.

This clonotype was seen only a few times. The chain has TRBV9 and TRBJ1-6; D call uncertain. Trimming left V 1 base short and J 0 bases short, with 8 bases between. The germline V gene has CDR1 SGDLS and CDR2 YYNGEE. This CDR3 is built from 16 residues. The CDR3 region is CASSVYSSSYNSPLHF. The CDR3 DNA follows: TGTGCCAGCAGCGTATATTCGAGCTCCTATAATTCACCCCTCCACTTT. The full variable domain, completed using reference TRBV9 and TRBJ1-6, is DSGVTQTPKHLITATGQRVTLRCSPRSGDLSVYWYQQSLDQGLQFLIQYYNGEERAKGNILERFSAQQFPDLHSELNLSSLELGDSALYFCASSVYSSSYNSPLHFGNGTRLTVT.

This clonotype has just a few counts. The gene calls are TRBV7-9 and TRBJ2-7, with D perhaps matching TRBD1 or TRBD2 (6 bases each). Germline CDR1 and CDR2: SEHNR and FQNEAQ (reference sequence). CDR3 length equals 18 residues. V lost 2 bases and J lost 7, with 27 bases in between. The CDR3 loop reads CASSLRPLRPGASQEQYF. In nucleotides, the CDR3 is TGTGCCAGCAGCTTAAGACCCCTTCGACCGGGGGCTTCGCAGGAGCAGTACTTC.